These 20 T cell receptor beta chains share one sample of origin, sequenced in a study of OX40 agonist ivuxolimab in advanced cancers. Using immunoSEQ multiplex PCR, the repertoire was profiled, and TCRdb retains in-frame clones only, with some absent. The sample records about 80,000 clones, about 83% being singletons. The specimen was CD4+ or CD8+ T cells sorted from blood, collected in a trial of the OX40 agonist ivuxolimab. The receptor set was obtained from an adult with an advanced solid tumor such as melanoma, head and neck, liver or kidney cancer.

In DNA form, the CDR3 reads TGTGCCAGCAGTCCGGGACTAGCGGGGGACCGCTCCTACGAGCAGTACTTC. It translates to CASSPGLAGDRSYEQYF. This rearrangement joins TRBV2 to TRBJ2-5; 14 nucleotides align to TRBD2. The J call may not be correct, given that the DNA end is closer to TRBJ2-7. The V gene's germline CDR1 is SNHLY and CDR2 FYNNEI. The CDR3 sequence is 17 residues long.

This sequence joins TRBV7-2 and TRBJ2-5, with D possibly being TRBD1 or TRBD2 (6 bases each). The CDR3 sequence is 12 residues long. In germline, CDR1 is SGHTA, CDR2 FQGNSA. V dropped 2 bases and J dropped 9 bases, with 10 bases sitting between them. CDR3: CASSLIRGPQYF. DNA for the CDR3: TGTGCCAGCAGCTTAATCCGGGGGCCCCAGTACTTC.

The rearrangement links TRBV4-1 to TRBJ2-2; D unclear. The CDR3 consists of 13 residues. Germline-derived CDR1 and CDR2 are MGHRA and YSYEKL. Trimming stripped 0 bases from V and 6 bases from J, with 5 bases between. CDR3 sequence reads: CASSQDSAGELFF. In DNA form, the CDR3 reads TGCGCCAGCAGCCAAGACTCAGCCGGGGAGCTGTTTTTT.

The V and J genes are TRBV27 and TRBJ2-7; 9 nucleotides agree with TRBD2. V shed 6 bases, J shed 3 bases, and the junction held 9 bases outside the gene matches. The CDR3 spans 15 residues. Germline loops: CDR1 MNHEY, CDR2 SMNVEV (reference sequence). The DNA for the CDR3 is TGTGCCAGCAGATTAGAGCGGGGGGCCTTCTACGAGCAGTACTTC. It codes for CASRLERGAFYEQYF.

The chain employs TRBV28 and TRBJ2-1; D gene unclear. Germline-derived CDR1 and CDR2 are MDHEN and SYDVKM. The CDR3 is made up of 11 amino acids. V was pared by 6 bases and J by 6 bases, with 6 bases between. This CDR3 is CASSSGNEQFF. The CDR3 nucleotides read TGTGCCAGCAGCTCCGGCAATGAGCAGTTCTTC.

V and J are TRBV6-5 and TRBJ2-7; perhaps TRBD1 as D (6 bases). The germline V and J ends were trimmed by 10 bases and 2 bases, with 12 bases remaining between them. The germline CDR1 and CDR2 sequences are MNHEY and SVGAGI. The CDR3 contains 12 residues. In DNA form, the CDR3 reads TGTGCCACCGGGACAAAGACCTACGAGCAGTACTTC. Encoded protein: CATGTKTYEQYF.

This chain links TRBV5-1 with TRBJ2-7; D is possibly TRBD1 (5 bases). V was shortened by 4 bases and J by 0 bases, with 11 bases between the two germline ends. The CDR3 extends over 14 amino acids. Germline V gene sequence: CDR1 SGHRS, CDR2 YFSETQ. CDR3 coding DNA: TGCGCCAGCAGCGAACAGGACCCCTCCTACGAGCAGTACTTC. Amino acid sequence: CASSEQDPSYEQYF.

V and J are TRBV18 and TRBJ1-5; the D gene is possibly TRBD1 (6 bases). The CDR3 has 13 residues. Trimming stripped 3 bases from V and 6 bases from J, with 9 bases between. Looked up from germline, CDR1 is KGHSH and CDR2 is LQKENI. CDR3 DNA: TGTGCCAGCTCACCTGGGACATCTCAGCCCCAGCATTTT. The encoded protein is CASSPGTSQPQHF.

The rearrangement uses TRBV5-8 and TRBJ2-3; 12 bases line up with TRBD2. The CDR3 is 17 residues long. The germline CDR1 and CDR2 sequences are SGHTS and YDEGEE. The junction had 10 bases not matched to a gene; V was cut back by 4 bases and J by 4 bases. CDR3 region: CASSLSVTSGSPDTQYF. DNA for the CDR3: TGTGCCAGCAGCCTCTCGGTGACTAGCGGGAGTCCAGATACGCAGTATTTT.

The rearrangement links TRBV5-4 to TRBJ2-1, with a weak D call TRBD2 (5 bases). Trimming left V 0 bases short and J 2 bases short, with 12 bases between. Germline V gene sequence: CDR1 SGHNT, CDR2 YYREEE (reference sequence). The CDR3 runs to 16 residues. The CDR3 here is CASSLGPLGAYNEQFF. Written as DNA, the CDR3 is TGTGCCAGCAGCTTGGGTCCACTAGGTGCCTACAATGAGCAGTTCTTC.

The chain links TRBV19 to TRBJ2-1; 14 bases agree with TRBD2. The trim removed 3 bases at V and 9 bases at J, leaving 10 bases unmatched. This CDR3 spans 17 amino acids. Per germline, CDR1 LNHDA and CDR2 SQIVND (reference sequence). The CDR3 spells CASSIYRGLAGEVEQFF. The CDR3, as DNA: TGTGCCAGTAGTATCTATAGGGGACTAGCGGGAGAAGTTGAGCAGTTCTTC.

The V call is TRBV5-6, the J call TRBJ2-3, with a possible D match to TRBD2 (5 bases). The ends were cut back, 2 bases at V and 1 base at J, with 8 bases in the middle. The CDR3 loop spans 14 amino acids. Germline lookup yields CDR1 SGHDT and CDR2 YYEEEE. CDR3 sequence: CASSFTRGTDTQYF. The CDR3 nucleotides read TGTGCCAGCAGCTTCACTAGGGGCACAGATACGCAGTATTTT.

As for this clone: The sample has other DNA sequences that encode this CDR3 too. The chain carries TRBV10-3 and TRBJ2-7; 14 bases line up with TRBD2. The CDR3 totals 13 residues. J gave up 7 bases and V 10 bases, and 6 bases lay outside the gene matches. The V gene's germline CDR1 is ENHRY and CDR2 SYGVKD. CDR3 amino acids: CASGLAGGGEQYF. DNA of the CDR3: TGTGCCAGCGGACTAGCGGGAGGAGGAGAGCAGTACTTC.

The gene calls are TRBV30 and TRBJ1-2; TRBD1 is a possible D gene (6 bases). The CDR3 is made up of 14 amino acids. V was cut by 3 bases and J by 4 bases, with 15 bases left in between. From germline, CDR1 is GTSNPN and CDR2 SVGIG (reference sequence). Here the CDR3 reads CAWRGHPARYGYTF. CDR3 nucleotide sequence: TGTGCCTGGAGGGGACATCCGGCTCGCTATGGCTACACCTTC.

The V call is TRBV5-1, the J call TRBJ2-7, with a weak D call TRBD2 (6 bases). Trimming removed 3 bases from V and 0 bases from J, with 13 bases in between. The germline V gene has CDR1 SGHRS and CDR2 YFSETQ. The CDR3 is made up of 15 amino acids. This CDR3 reads CASSSAGRSSYEQYF. DNA of the CDR3: TGCGCCAGCAGCTCCGCGGGACGGAGCTCCTACGAGCAGTACTTC.

V and J are TRBV4-1 and TRBJ1-5; D is unclear. Trimming cost V 1 base and J 0 bases, with 13 bases left between them. Germline V gene lookup returns CDR1 MGHRA and CDR2 YSYEKL. This CDR3 has 17 residues. The CDR3 is CASSQVLSGNSNQPQHF. CDR3 DNA sequence: TGCGCCAGCAGCCAAGTTCTTTCCGGGAATAGCAATCAGCCCCAGCATTTT.

The chain carries TRBV7-6 and TRBJ2-1; tentatively, D is TRBD2 (5 bases). Looked up from germline, CDR1 is SGHVS and CDR2 is FNYEAQ. V dropped 0 bases and J dropped 9 bases, with 9 bases sitting between them. The CDR3 is 13 residues long. The CDR3: CASSLARGAEQFF. In DNA form, the CDR3 reads TGTGCCAGCAGCTTAGCACGGGGAGCTGAGCAGTTCTTC.

This chain joins TRBV2 and TRBJ2-7; D possibly matches TRBD1 or TRBD2 (5 bases each). Germline values: CDR1 SNHLY, CDR2 FYNNEI. CDR3 length: 14 amino acids. Trimming took 4 bases from V and 3 from J, leaving 13 bases between them. The CDR3 here is CASSAGLRDYEQYF. In nucleotides, the CDR3 is TGTGCCAGCAGTGCGGGGCTGAGGGACTACGAGCAGTACTTC.

The V gene is TRBV7-8, the J gene TRBJ1-2; D is unclear. This CDR3 contains 14 residues. V lost 1 base and J lost 6, with 12 bases in between. Germline-derived CDR1 and CDR2 are SGHVS and FQNEAQ. This chain's CDR3 is CASSLVPEVDGYTF. CDR3 bases: TGTGCCAGCAGCTTAGTCCCAGAAGTGGATGGCTACACCTTC.

This clone was observed a handful of times. J is TRBJ1-1 and V is TRBV6-5, with D perhaps TRBD1 (6 bases). CDR1 MNHEY and CDR2 SVGAGI come from the germline V gene. The CDR3 has 13 residues. The ends were cut back, 6 bases at V and 4 bases at J, with 12 bases in the middle. The CDR3 DNA reads TGTGCCAGCAGCCACACAGGGACCACTGAAGCTTTCTTT. This gives the protein CASSHTGTTEAFF.